The clone carrying this T cell receptor beta chain turned up a few times. The data stem from a study of cytomegalovirus exposure and HLA in healthy donors. The PCR was carried out with 60 Vbeta primers and 13 Jbeta primers. Sequencing was performed with immunoSEQ multiplex PCR; in TCRdb, only in-frame clones are kept and a portion is missing. The sample shows about 180,000 clones, less than 80% of them seen only once. The V segment lost 4 bases and the J segment 6 bases; nucleotides outside the gene matches: 15. CDR1 is MDHEN, CDR2 SYDVKM, per germline. The CDR3 covers 17 residues. This chain uses TRBV28 with TRBJ2-3; TRBD2 matches 8 bases. The sequenced material came from PBMCs. The sequence was obtained from a man younger than 30 in good health and CMV-seronegative. CDR3 region: CASSSGPSGGRADTQYF. DNA for the CDR3: TGTGCCAGCAGTTCTGGTCCCTCGGGGGGGCGCGCCGATACGCAGTATTTT. The whole variable domain, remainder taken from reference TRBV28 and TRBJ2-3, is DVKVTQSSRYLVKRTGEKVFLECVQDMDHENMFWYRQDPGLGLRLIYFSYDVKMKEKGDIPEGYSVSREKKERFSLILESASTNQTSMYLCASSSGPSGGRADTQYFGPGTRLTVL.